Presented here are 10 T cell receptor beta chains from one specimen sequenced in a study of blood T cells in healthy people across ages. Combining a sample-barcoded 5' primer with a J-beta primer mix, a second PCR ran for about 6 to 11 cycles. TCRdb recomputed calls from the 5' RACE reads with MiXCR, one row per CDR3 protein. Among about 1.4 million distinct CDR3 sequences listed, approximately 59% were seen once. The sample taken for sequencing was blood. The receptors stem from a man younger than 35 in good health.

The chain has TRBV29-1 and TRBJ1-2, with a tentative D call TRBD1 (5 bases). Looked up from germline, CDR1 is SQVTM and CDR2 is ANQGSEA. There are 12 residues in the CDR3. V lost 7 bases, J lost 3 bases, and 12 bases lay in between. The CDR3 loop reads CSGEDNHYGYTF. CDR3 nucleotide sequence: TGCAGCGGAGAGGACAACCACTATGGCTACACCTTC.

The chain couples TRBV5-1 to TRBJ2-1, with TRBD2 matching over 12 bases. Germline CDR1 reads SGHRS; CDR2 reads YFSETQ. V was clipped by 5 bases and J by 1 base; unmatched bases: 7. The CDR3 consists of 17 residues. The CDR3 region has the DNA TGCGCCAGCAGAGGACTAGCGGGACACGATTCCTACAATGAGCAGTTCTTC. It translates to CASRGLAGHDSYNEQFF.

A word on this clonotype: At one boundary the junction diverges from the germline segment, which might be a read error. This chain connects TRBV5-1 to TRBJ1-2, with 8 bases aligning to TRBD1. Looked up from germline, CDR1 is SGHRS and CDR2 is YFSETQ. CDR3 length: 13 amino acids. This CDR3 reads CASSKGQGDGHTF. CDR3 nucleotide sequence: TGTGCCAGCAGCAAAGGACAGGGCGATGGCCACACCTTC.

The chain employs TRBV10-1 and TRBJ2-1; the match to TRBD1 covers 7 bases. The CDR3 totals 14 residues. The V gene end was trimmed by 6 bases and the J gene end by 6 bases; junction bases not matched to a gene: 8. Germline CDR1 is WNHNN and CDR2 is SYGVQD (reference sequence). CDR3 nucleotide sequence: TGCGCCAGCAGCGACGGCAGGGGGTTCAATGAGCAGTTCTTC. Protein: CASSDGRGFNEQFF.

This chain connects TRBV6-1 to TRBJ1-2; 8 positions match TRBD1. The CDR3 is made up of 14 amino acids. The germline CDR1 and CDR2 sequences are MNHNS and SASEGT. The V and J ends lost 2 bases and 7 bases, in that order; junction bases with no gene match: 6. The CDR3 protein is CASSERDRGGGYTF. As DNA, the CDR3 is TGTGCCAGCAGTGAACGAGACAGGGGCGGTGGCTACACCTTC.

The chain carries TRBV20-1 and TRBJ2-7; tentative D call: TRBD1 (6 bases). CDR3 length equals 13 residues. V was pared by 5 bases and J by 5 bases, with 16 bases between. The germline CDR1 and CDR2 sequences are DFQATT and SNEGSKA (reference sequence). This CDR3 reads CSAGNAGVDEQYF. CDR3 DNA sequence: TGCAGTGCTGGAAACGCAGGGGTAGACGAGCAGTACTTC.

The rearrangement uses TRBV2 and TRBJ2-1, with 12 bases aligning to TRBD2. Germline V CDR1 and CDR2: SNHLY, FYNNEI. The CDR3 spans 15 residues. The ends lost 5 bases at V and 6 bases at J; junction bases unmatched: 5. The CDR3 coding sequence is TGTGCCAGCAGTCCTAGCGGGAGGGCCTTCAATGAGCAGTTCTTC. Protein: CASSPSGRAFNEQFF.

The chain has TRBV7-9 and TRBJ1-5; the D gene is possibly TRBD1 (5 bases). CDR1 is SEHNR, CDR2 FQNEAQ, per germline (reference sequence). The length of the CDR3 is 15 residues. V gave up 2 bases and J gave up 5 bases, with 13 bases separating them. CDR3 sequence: CASSLSWGTHQPQHF. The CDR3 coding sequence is TGTGCCAGCAGCTTAAGTTGGGGCACCCATCAGCCCCAGCATTTT.

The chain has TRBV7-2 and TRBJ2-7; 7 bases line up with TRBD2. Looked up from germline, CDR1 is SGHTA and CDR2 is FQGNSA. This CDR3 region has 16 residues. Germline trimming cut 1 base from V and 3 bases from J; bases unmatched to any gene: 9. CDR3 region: CASSLDSGGTYYEQYF. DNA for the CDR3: TGTGCCAGCAGCTTAGATTCCGGGGGGACTTACTACGAGCAGTACTTC.

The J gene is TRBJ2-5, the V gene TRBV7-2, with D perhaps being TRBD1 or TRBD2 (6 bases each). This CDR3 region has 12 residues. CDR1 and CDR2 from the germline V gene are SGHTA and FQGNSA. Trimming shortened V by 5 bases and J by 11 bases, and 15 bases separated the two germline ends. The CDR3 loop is CASSALRGVQYF. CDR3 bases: TGTGCCAGCAGCGCCTTAAGGGGGGTGCAGTACTTC. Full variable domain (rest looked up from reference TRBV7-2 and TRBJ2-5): GAGVSQSPSNKVTEKGKDVELRCDPISGHTALYWYRQSLGQGLEFLIYFQGNSAPDKSGLPSDRFSAERTGGSVSTLTIQRTQQEDSAVYLCASSALRGVQYFGPGTRLLVL.